The 21 T cell receptor beta chains presented below share a single source sample, sequenced in a study of blood T cell repertoires in COVID-19. Generated by immunoSEQ multiplex PCR, the TCRdb table keeps only in-frame clones and is missing some. The sample carries over 150,000 clones, approximately 94% recorded once. The sample comprised peripheral blood. Receptors originate from a young man with COVID-19, enrolled during active disease.

The V call is TRBV5-5, the J call TRBJ1-2; 7 bases match TRBD1. This CDR3 spans 13 amino acids. CDR1 is SGHKS and CDR2 is YYEKEE in the germline V gene (reference sequence). Germline trimming cut 4 bases from V and 2 bases from J; bases unmatched to any gene: 2. The CDR3: CASSLGQNYGYTF. DNA of the CDR3: TGTGCCAGCAGCCTGGGACAGAACTATGGCTACACCTTC. The whole variable domain, filled in from reference TRBV5-5 and TRBJ1-2, reads DAGVTQSPTHLIKTRGQQVTLRCSPISGHKSVSWYQQVLGQGPQFIFQYYEKEERGRGNFPDRFSARQFPNYSSELNVNALLLGDSALYLCASSLGQNYGYTFGSGTRLTVV.

This sequence joins TRBV7-6 and TRBJ1-4, with 7 bases aligning to TRBD1. Germline CDR1 is SGHVS and CDR2 is FNYEAQ. Trimming removed 2 bases from V and 5 bases from J; junction bases left unmatched: 14. The CDR3 covers 18 residues. CDR3 sequence: CASSLQPVGGQTNEKLFF. As DNA, the CDR3 is TGTGCCAGCAGCTTACAACCAGTTGGGGGACAGACCAATGAAAAACTGTTTTTT. Based on the CDR3 plus reference TRBV7-6 and TRBJ1-4, the full variable domain is GAGVSQSPRYKVTKRGQDVALRCDPISGHVSLYWYRQALGQGPEFLTYFNYEAQQDKSGLPNDRFSAERPEGSISTLTIQRTEQRDSAMYRCASSLQPVGGQTNEKLFFGSGTQLSVL.

This sequence joins TRBV19 and TRBJ2-5, with 11 nucleotides matching TRBD1. CDR1 is LNHDA, CDR2 SQIVND, per germline (reference sequence). This CDR3 has 15 amino acids. V shed 1 base and J 4 bases; nucleotides not matched to a gene: 2. CDR3 loop: CASSIGGTGGETQYF. CDR3 bases: TGTGCCAGTAGTATAGGGGGGACAGGGGGAGAGACCCAGTACTTC.

The V and J genes are TRBV14 and TRBJ1-2; unclear D gene. CDR3 length equals 13 residues. Germline CDR1 reads SGHDN; CDR2 reads FVKESK. V lost 4 bases to trimming and J lost 2 bases, with 8 bases between them. CDR3: CASSPARNYGYTF. CDR3 bases: TGTGCCAGCAGCCCAGCCAGGAACTATGGCTACACCTTC.

The chain recombines TRBV5-4 with TRBJ1-6; TRBD1 is a possible D gene (6 bases). The V end was cut by 0 bases, the J end by 4 bases, with 8 bases between. Germline V gene data show CDR1 as SGHNT and CDR2 as YYREEE (reference sequence). The CDR3 consists of 15 residues. The CDR3: CASSLGTAYNSPLHF. CDR3 nucleotides: TGTGCCAGCAGCTTGGGGACAGCTTATAATTCACCCCTCCACTTT.

V and J are TRBV5-1 and TRBJ2-7; TRBD1 matches 8 bases. The CDR3 sequence is 14 residues long. V was clipped by 5 bases and J by 3 bases; unmatched bases: 7. Germline V CDR1 and CDR2: SGHRS, YFSETQ. CDR3 in DNA: TGCGCCAGCAGACAAGAGACAGGGGACTACGAGCAGTACTTC. It encodes CASRQETGDYEQYF.

This sequence joins TRBV10-3 and TRBJ2-1, with D tentatively TRBD2 (6 bases). The CDR3 spans 17 residues. Germline V gives CDR1 ENHRY, CDR2 SYGVKD. The V gene lost 7 bases and the J gene lost 0 bases, with 19 bases spanning the gap. The CDR3 is CAITESPGGSSYNEQFF. In nucleotides, the CDR3 is TGTGCCATCACCGAGTCCCCCGGGGGAAGCTCCTACAATGAGCAGTTCTTC.

V is TRBV9 and J is TRBJ1-1; the D is unclear. V was shortened by 0 bases and J by 4 bases, with 10 bases between the two germline ends. Germline loops: CDR1 SGDLS, CDR2 YYNGEE. The CDR3 loop spans 14 amino acids. The CDR3 here is CASSVGNSLTEAFF. CDR3 DNA sequence: TGTGCCAGCAGCGTAGGGAACAGCCTCACTGAAGCTTTCTTT.

The chain uses TRBV7-2 and TRBJ1-5; TRBD1 is a possible D gene (5 bases). The CDR3 is 14 amino acids. V lost 2 bases to trimming and J lost 3 bases, with 8 bases between them. The V gene's germline CDR1 is SGHTA and CDR2 FQGNSA. The CDR3 nucleotides are TGTGCCAGCAGCTTAAGCAGGGTCAATCAGCCCCAGCATTTT. Encoded protein: CASSLSRVNQPQHF.

This clone was seen only once. The CDR3 loop is CASSITGALKKLFF. CDR3 nucleotide sequence: TGTGCCAGCAGCATAACAGGGGCCTTGAAAAAACTGTTTTTT. The chain has TRBV28 and TRBJ1-4; 7 positions match TRBD1. The CDR3 sequence is 14 residues long. V lost 6 bases and J lost 9; bases outside the gene matches: 10. Germline CDR1 and CDR2: MDHEN and SYDVKM.

This chain connects TRBV29-1 to TRBJ2-6; D may be TRBD1 (6 bases). Looked up from germline, CDR1 is SQVTM and CDR2 is ANQGSEA. The CDR3 is 17 residues long. V was pared by 4 bases and J by 1 base, with 17 bases between. In DNA form, the CDR3 reads TGCAGCGTTGCCAACAGGGTTTCCCGTTCTGGGGCCAACGTCCTGACTTTC. Encoded protein: CSVANRVSRSGANVLTF.

The chain is built from TRBV27 and TRBJ1-2; D is uncertain. The V and J ends lost 4 bases and 5 bases respectively, with 11 bases between them. This CDR3 has 13 amino acids. Germline-derived CDR1 and CDR2 are MNHEY and SMNVEV (reference sequence). The CDR3 DNA sequence: TGTGCCAGCAGTTATAGAGGAACATATGGCTACACCTTC. It translates to CASSYRGTYGYTF.

The chain recombines TRBV3-1 (or the pseudogene TRBV3-2) with TRBJ2-3; D unresolved. Germline V gene data show CDR1 as LGHDT and CDR2 as YNNKEL (reference sequence). The CDR3 spans 16 residues. The V end lost 4 bases, the J end lost 6 bases, and 20 bases lay between the germline ends. The CDR3 sequence: CASSRTPLKNEDTQYF. The CDR3 DNA reads TGTGCCAGCAGCCGAACCCCCCTGAAGAATGAGGATACGCAGTATTTT.

The J gene is TRBJ2-7, the V gene TRBV11-3; D gene uncertain. Germline CDR1 reads SGHNT; CDR2 reads YENEEA. V dropped 3 bases and J dropped 2 bases, with 8 bases sitting between them. The CDR3 length is 13 residues. For the CDR3, the DNA is TGTGCCAGCAGCTTTGGAGACCCCTACGAGCAGTACTTC. Amino acid sequence: CASSFGDPYEQYF.

The gene calls are TRBV11-3 and TRBJ2-1; D may be TRBD2 (6 bases). Germline CDR1 and CDR2: SGHNT and YENEEA. Trimming removed 0 bases at V and 8 bases at J, with 17 bases between. The CDR3 has 16 amino acids. CDR3 residues: CASSLDGGLTDHEQFF. CDR3 nucleotides: TGTGCCAGCAGCTTAGATGGGGGACTGACCGACCATGAGCAGTTCTTC.

The V gene is TRBV6-5, the J gene TRBJ1-2; 10 bases match TRBD1. Germline V lookup: CDR1 MNHEY, CDR2 SVGAGI. The V segment lost 1 base and the J segment 6 bases; nucleotides outside the gene matches: 5. The CDR3 extends over 15 amino acids. CDR3 coding DNA: TGTGCCAGCAGTTACTTTCGACAGGGGGCTAATGGCTACACCTTC. Translating it yields CASSYFRQGANGYTF.

V and J are TRBV13 and TRBJ1-2, with D unclear. With 5 bases removed from V and 2 bases from J, the gap between germline ends came to 3 bases. Germline CDR1 and CDR2: PRHDT and FYEKMQ (reference sequence). The CDR3 runs to 11 residues. In DNA form, the CDR3 reads TGTGCCAGCAGCCAGAACTATGGCTACACCTTC. It yields the protein CASSQNYGYTF.

V and J are TRBV5-1 and TRBJ1-5; TRBD1 matches at 7 bases. J was trimmed by 4 bases and V by 3 bases; bases with no gene match: 4. The CDR3 length is 14 residues. Germline CDR1 is SGHRS and CDR2 is YFSETQ. This chain's CDR3 is CASSSGTENQPQHF. The CDR3 DNA reads TGCGCCAGCAGCTCCGGGACAGAGAATCAGCCCCAGCATTTT.

The V gene is TRBV19, the J gene TRBJ1-2; 7 nucleotides match TRBD1. CDR3 length: 14 amino acids. V was clipped by 5 bases and J by 1 base; unmatched bases: 4. CDR1 is LNHDA and CDR2 is SQIVND in the germline V gene (reference sequence). The CDR3 loop is CASSLGQNNYGYTF. CDR3 bases: TGTGCCAGTAGTTTGGGACAGAATAACTATGGCTACACCTTC.

The sample holds one count of this clone. The chain links TRBV14 to TRBJ2-1; 8 nucleotides agree with TRBD2. This CDR3 has 16 amino acids. Per the germline V gene, CDR1 is SGHDN and CDR2 is FVKESK. Germline trimming cut 6 bases from V and 4 bases from J; bases unmatched to any gene: 11. The CDR3 DNA reads as TGTGCCAGCAGGGGTATTGCGGGGGGACTATACAATGAGCAGTTCTTC. Its protein product is CASRGIAGGLYNEQFF.

The chain couples TRBV7-3 to TRBJ2-3; D is possibly TRBD1 (6 bases). V was cut by 4 bases and J by 6 bases, with 17 bases left in between. The CDR3 runs 15 residues. Germline V gene sequence: CDR1 SGHTA, CDR2 FQGTGA. This CDR3 reads CASSSGTSSMDTQYF. The CDR3 DNA is TGTGCCAGCAGCTCCGGGACAAGTTCCATGGATACGCAGTATTTT.